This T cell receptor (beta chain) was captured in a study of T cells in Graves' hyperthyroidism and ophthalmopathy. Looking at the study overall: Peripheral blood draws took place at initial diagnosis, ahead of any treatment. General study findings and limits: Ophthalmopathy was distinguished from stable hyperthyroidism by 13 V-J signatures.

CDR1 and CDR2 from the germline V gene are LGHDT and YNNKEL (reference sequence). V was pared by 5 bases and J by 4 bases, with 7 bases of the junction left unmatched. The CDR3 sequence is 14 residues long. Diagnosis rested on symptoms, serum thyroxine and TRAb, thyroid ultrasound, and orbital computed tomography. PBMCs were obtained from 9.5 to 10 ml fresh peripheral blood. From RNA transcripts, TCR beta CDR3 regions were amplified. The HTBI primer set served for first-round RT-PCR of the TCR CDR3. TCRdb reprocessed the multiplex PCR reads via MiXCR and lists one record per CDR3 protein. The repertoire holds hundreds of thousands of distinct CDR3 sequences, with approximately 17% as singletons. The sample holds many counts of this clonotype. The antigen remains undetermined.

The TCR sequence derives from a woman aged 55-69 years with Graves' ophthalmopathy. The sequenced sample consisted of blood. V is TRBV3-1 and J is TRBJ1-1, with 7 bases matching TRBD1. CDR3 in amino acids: CASSKHKGATEAFF. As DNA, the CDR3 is TGTGCCAGCAGCAAACATAAGGGGGCCACTGAAGCTTTCTTT.